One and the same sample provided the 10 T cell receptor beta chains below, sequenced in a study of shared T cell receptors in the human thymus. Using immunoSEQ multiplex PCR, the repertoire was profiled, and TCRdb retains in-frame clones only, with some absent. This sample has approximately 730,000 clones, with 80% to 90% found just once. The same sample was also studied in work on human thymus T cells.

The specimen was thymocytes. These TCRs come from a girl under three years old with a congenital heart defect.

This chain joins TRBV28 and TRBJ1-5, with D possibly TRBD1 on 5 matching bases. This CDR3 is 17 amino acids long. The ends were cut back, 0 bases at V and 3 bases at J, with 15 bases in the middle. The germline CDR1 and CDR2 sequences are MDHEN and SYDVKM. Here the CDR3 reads CASSLCIGDEDNQPQHF. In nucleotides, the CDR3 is TGTGCCAGCAGTTTATGCATAGGGGATGAGGACAATCAGCCCCAGCATTTT.

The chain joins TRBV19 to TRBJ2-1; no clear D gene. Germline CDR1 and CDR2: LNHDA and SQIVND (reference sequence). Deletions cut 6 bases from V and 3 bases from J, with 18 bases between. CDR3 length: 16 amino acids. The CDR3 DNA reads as TGTGCCAGTAGACCAGGTTCCGGCGTCGGCTACAATGAGCAGTTCTTC. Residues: CASRPGSGVGYNEQFF.

Written as DNA, the CDR3 is TGCGCCAGCAGCTTGGGAAGGGGGCATGGTTCACCCCTCCACTTT. It specifies CASSLGRGHGSPLHF. The J gene is TRBJ1-6, the V gene TRBV5-1; TRBD1 matches at 7 bases. This CDR3 is built from 15 residues. Germline CDR1 and CDR2: SGHRS and YFSETQ. Trimming cost V 0 bases and J 9 bases; bases outside gene matches: 6.

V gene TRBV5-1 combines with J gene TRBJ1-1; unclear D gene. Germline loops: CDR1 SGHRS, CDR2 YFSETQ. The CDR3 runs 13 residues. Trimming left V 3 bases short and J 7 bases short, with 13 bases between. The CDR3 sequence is CASSSADRSEAFF. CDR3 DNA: TGCGCCAGCAGCTCGGCGGATAGAAGTGAAGCTTTCTTT.

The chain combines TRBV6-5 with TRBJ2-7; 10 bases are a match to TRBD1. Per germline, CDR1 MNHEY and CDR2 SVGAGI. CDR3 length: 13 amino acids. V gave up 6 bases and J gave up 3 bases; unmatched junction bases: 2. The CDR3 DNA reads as TGTGCCAGCAGGTGGGACAGGGGCTACGAGCAGTACTTC. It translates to CASRWDRGYEQYF.

CDR3 region: CASRARTGNGGELFF. The CDR3 region has the DNA TGTGCCAGCAGGGCGAGGACAGGGAATGGCGGGGAGCTGTTTTTT. J is TRBJ2-2 and V is TRBV2; TRBD1 aligns across 8 bases. Germline V lookup: CDR1 SNHLY, CDR2 FYNNEI. The CDR3 extends over 15 amino acids. V lost 6 bases to trimming and J lost 7 bases; unmatched junction nucleotides: 10.

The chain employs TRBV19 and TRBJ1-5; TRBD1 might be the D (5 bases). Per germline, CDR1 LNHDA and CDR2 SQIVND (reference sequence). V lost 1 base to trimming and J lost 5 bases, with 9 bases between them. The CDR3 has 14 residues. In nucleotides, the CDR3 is TGTGCCAGTAGTATAGGGGGCTTGGATCAGCCCCAGCATTTT. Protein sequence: CASSIGGLDQPQHF.

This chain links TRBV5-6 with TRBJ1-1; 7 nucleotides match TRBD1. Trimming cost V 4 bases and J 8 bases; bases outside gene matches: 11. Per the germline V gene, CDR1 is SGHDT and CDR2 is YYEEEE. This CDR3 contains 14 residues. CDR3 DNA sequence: TGTGCCAGCAGCGCACAGGGGCCGCTGGGGGAAGCTTTCTTT. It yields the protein CASSAQGPLGEAFF.

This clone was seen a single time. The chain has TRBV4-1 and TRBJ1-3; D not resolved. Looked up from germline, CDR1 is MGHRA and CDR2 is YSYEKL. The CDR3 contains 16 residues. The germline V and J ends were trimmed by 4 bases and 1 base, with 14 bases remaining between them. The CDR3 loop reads CASSPAGESSGNTIYF. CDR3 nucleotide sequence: TGCGCCAGCAGCCCCGCGGGTGAATCATCTGGAAACACCATATATTTT.

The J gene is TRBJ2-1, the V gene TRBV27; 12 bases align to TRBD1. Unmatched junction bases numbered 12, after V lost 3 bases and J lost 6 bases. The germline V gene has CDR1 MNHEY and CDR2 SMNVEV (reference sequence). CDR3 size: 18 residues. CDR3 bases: TGTGCCAGCAGTTTCCACCGGCCGGGACAGGGGGCGGGCAATGAGCAGTTCTTC. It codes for CASSFHRPGQGAGNEQFF.